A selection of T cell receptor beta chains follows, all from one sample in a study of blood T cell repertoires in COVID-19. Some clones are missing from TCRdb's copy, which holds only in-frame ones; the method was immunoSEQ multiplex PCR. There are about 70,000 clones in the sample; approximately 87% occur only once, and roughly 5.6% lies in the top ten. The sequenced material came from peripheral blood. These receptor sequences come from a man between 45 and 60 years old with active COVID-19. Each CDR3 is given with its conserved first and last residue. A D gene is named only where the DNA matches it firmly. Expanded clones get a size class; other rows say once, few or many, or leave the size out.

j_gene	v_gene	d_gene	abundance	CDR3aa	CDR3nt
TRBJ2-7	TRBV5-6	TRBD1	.	CASSLPGQRLGRQSEQYF	TGTGCCAGCAGCTTACCGGGACAGCGGTTGGGCCGCCAATCCGAGCAGTACTTC
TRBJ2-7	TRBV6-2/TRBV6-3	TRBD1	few	CASSDRGSRSYEQYF	TGTGCCAGCAGTGACAGGGGCTCTAGGAGCTACGAGCAGTACTTC
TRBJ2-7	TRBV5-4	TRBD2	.	CASSFSWGGYEQYF	TGTGCCAGCAGCTTCTCTTGGGGGGGCTACGAGCAGTACTTC
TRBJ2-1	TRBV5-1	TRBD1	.	CASSFGTGTYNEQFF	TGCGCCAGCAGCTTCGGGACAGGGACCTACAATGAGCAGTTCTTC
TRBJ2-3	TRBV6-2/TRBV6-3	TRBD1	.	CASSYGQGSADTQYF	TGTGCCAGCAGTTACGGACAGGGGAGTGCAGATACGCAGTATTTT
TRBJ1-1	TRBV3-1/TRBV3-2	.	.	CASSYTKGAEAFF	TGTGCCAGCAGCTACACCAAGGGGGCTGAAGCTTTCTTT
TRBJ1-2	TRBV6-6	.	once	CASSSPDRSQGGYTF	TGTGCCAGCAGTTCTCCGGACAGATCCCAAGGGGGCTACACCTTC
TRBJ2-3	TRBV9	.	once	CASSGGIRETDTQYF	TGTGCCAGCAGCGGTGGTATTCGAGAAACAGATACGCAGTATTTT
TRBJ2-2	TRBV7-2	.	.	CASSLGLRNTGELFF	TGTGCCAGCAGCTTAGGACTAAGGAACACCGGGGAGCTGTTTTTT
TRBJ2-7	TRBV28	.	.	CASSFPGGRGNYEQYF	TGTGCCAGCAGTTTCCCTGGGGGGAGGGGGAACTACGAGCAGTACTTC
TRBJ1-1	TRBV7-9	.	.	CASSRPGGNTEAFF	TGTGCCAGCAGCAGACCCGGGGGGAACACTGAAGCTTTCTTT
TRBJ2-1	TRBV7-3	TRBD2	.	CASSETSGGNNEQFF	TGTGCCAGCAGTGAAACTAGCGGGGGAAACAATGAGCAGTTCTTC
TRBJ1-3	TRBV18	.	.	CASSPDTGNTIYF	TGTGCCAGCTCACCGGACACGGGAAACACCATATATTTT
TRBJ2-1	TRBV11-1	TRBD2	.	CARSLLAGYNEQFF	TGTGCCCGATCTTTACTAGCGGGGTACAATGAGCAGTTCTTC
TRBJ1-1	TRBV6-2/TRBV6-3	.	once	CASSYPLGTTNTEAFF	TGTGCCAGCAGTTACCCTTTAGGGACAACCAACACTGAAGCTTTCTTT
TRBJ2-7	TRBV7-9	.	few	CASSSGTLTYEQYF	TGTGCCAGCAGCTCCGGGACACTTACCTACGAGCAGTACTTC
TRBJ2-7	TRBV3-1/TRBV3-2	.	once	CASTPGSSGRVSFQYF	TGTGCCAGCACCCCCGGGAGTAGCGGCAGGGTGTCGTTTCAGTACTTC
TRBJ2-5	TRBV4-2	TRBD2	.	CASSPSSGKETQYF	TGTGCCAGCAGCCCTTCTAGCGGGAAAGAGACCCAGTACTTC
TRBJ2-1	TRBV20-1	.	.	CSASWGEGAGGNEQFF	TGCAGTGCTAGTTGGGGCGAGGGGGCCGGGGGCAATGAGCAGTTCTTC
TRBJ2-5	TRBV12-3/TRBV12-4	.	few	CASSLGFGETQYF	TGTGCCAGCAGTTTGGGCTTCGGAGAGACCCAGTACTTC
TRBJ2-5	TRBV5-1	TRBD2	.	CASSRWTSGQETQYF	TGCGCCAGCAGCCGGTGGACTAGCGGCCAAGAGACCCAGTACTTC
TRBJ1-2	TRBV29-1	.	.	CSSGGEAGYTF	TGCAGCTCCGGGGGTGAGGCTGGCTACACCTTC
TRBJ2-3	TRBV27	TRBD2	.	CASSGLVKTDTQYF	TGTGCCAGCAGTGGACTAGTAAAGACAGATACGCAGTATTTT
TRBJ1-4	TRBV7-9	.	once	CASSPTSTNEKLFF	TGTGCCAGCAGCCCGACTTCAACTAATGAAAAACTGTTTTTT
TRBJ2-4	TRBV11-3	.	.	CASSFVAGLAKNIQYF	TGTGCCAGCAGCTTCGTGGCAGGGCTAGCCAAAAACATTCAGTACTTC
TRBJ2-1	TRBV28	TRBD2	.	CASSSSGSGYNEQFF	TGTGCCAGCAGTTCCAGCGGGAGCGGCTACAATGAGCAGTTCTTC
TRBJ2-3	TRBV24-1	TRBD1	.	CATSEVNRGQGDTQYF	TGTGCCACCAGTGAGGTAAACAGGGGGCAAGGCGATACGCAGTATTTT
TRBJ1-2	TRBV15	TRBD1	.	CATSKTGAYGYTF	TGTGCCACCAGCAAGACAGGGGCCTATGGCTACACCTTC
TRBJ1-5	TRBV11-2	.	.	CASSLVAGWNQPQHF	TGTGCCAGCAGCTTAGTGGCAGGATGGAATCAGCCCCAGCATTTT
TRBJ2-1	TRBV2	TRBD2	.	CASSTAGEGGNEQFF	TGTGCCAGCAGTACCGCGGGAGAAGGTGGCAATGAGCAGTTCTTC
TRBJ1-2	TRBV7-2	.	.	CASSLVRTNYGYTF	TGTGCCAGCAGCTTAGTCAGAACTAACTATGGCTACACCTTC
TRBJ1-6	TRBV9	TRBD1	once	CASSVPRDRDSPLHF	TGTGCCAGCAGCGTACCTCGGGACAGGGATTCACCCCTCCACTTT
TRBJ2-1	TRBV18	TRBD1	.	CASSLPAGTGIYNEQFF	TGTGCCAGCTCACTTCCTGCCGGGACAGGGATATACAATGAGCAGTTCTTC
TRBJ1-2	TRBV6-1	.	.	CASSDWGSGDGYTF	TGTGCCAGCAGTGATTGGGGATCGGGGGATGGCTACACCTTC
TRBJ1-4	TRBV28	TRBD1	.	CASRPGTGVGEKLFF	TGTGCCAGCAGACCGGGGACAGGGGTCGGTGAAAAACTGTTTTTT
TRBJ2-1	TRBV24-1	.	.	CATSDAGYNEQFF	TGTGCCACCAGTGATGCAGGATACAATGAGCAGTTCTTC
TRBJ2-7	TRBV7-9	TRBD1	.	CASSLGQAVGEQYF	TGTGCCAGCAGCCTAGGACAGGCCGTGGGGGAGCAGTACTTC
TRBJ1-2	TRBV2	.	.	CASSLYDSYTF	TGTGCCAGCAGTTTATATGACAGCTACACCTTC
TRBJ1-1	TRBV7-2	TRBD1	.	CASSSNRGGRANTEAFF	TGTGCCAGCAGCTCTAACAGGGGCGGCAGGGCTAACACTGAAGCTTTCTTT
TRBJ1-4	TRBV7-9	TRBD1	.	CASSKGTATNEKLFF	TGTGCCAGCAGCAAAGGGACAGCAACTAATGAAAAACTGTTTTTT
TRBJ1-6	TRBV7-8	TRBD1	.	CASSLGGGQGNSPLHF	TGTGCCAGCAGCTTAGGTGGGGGACAGGGAAATTCACCCCTCCACTTT
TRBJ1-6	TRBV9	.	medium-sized	CASSAGGNSPLHF	TGTGCCAGCAGCGCGGGGGGTAATTCACCCCTCCACTTT
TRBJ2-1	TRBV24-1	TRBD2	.	CATSDFPRLAGPNEQFF	TGTGCCACCAGTGATTTCCCGAGACTAGCGGGGCCCAATGAGCAGTTCTTC
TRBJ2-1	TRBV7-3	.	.	CASSPLSDSYNEQFF	TGTGCCAGCAGCCCCCTTAGCGACTCCTACAATGAGCAGTTCTTC
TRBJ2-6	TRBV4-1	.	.	CASSLQGPGANVLTF	TGCGCCAGCAGCTTACAGGGCCCTGGGGCCAACGTCCTGACTTTC
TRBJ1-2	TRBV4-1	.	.	CASSVGGQGRMNYGYTF	TGCGCCAGCAGCGTAGGCGGTCAGGGGCGGATGAACTATGGCTACACCTTC
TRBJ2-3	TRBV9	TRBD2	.	CASSPREGQADTQYF	TGTGCCAGCAGCCCGCGGGAGGGCCAGGCAGATACGCAGTATTTT
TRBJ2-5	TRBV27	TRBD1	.	CASRRTGYQETQYF	TGTGCCAGCAGGCGGACAGGGTACCAAGAGACCCAGTACTTC
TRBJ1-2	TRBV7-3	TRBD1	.	CASSSGTGNYGYTF	TGTGCCAGCAGCTCCGGGACAGGGAACTATGGCTACACCTTC
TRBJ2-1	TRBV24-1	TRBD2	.	CATSPTSGGPSEYNEQFF	TGTGCCACCAGCCCCACTAGCGGAGGTCCCTCAGAATACAATGAGCAGTTCTTC
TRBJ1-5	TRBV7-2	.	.	CASSPPGDQPQHF	TGTGCCAGCAGCCCCCCGGGGGATCAGCCCCAGCATTTT
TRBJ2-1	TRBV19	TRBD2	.	CASSTPPGLAGRSYNEQFF	TGTGCCAGTAGTACGCCACCGGGACTAGCGGGCCGCTCCTACAATGAGCAGTTCTTC